This TCR beta chain comes out of a study of blood T cells in healthy people across ages. Using a J-beta primer mix together with a sample-barcoded 5' primer, a second PCR was run for roughly 7 to 12 cycles. MiXCR, run by TCRdb on the 5' RACE reads, gives a single entry per CDR3 protein. The sample has about 1.4 million distinct CDR3 sequences, approximately 59% seen once. Healthy Caucasian individuals from Russia aged about 6 to 90 served as donors. This CDR3 spans 13 amino acids. The germline CDR1 and CDR2 sequences are MNHEY and SVGAGI. V was clipped by 2 bases and J by 7 bases, with 6 bases between them. This clonotype was found once.

This clonotype was obtained from a man aged 18 to 30 in good health. This chain connects TRBV6-5 to TRBJ1-6, with D perhaps matching TRBD1 (5 bases). The sequenced sample consisted of blood. This CDR3 is CASSYGANSPLHF. The CDR3 DNA is TGTGCCAGCAGTTACGGGGCGAATTCACCCCTCCACTTT.